Following are 14 T cell receptor beta chains from one sample sequenced in a study of blood T cells in healthy people across ages. Alongside a J-beta primer mix, a sample-barcoded 5' primer served in a second PCR lasting 7 to 11 cycles. Each CDR3 protein gets one entry after TCRdb re-called the 5' RACE reads with MiXCR. The sample includes under 2 million distinct CDR3 sequences, 34% seen only once; the top ten take 11%. The sequencing sample was made of blood. The receptors were sampled from a woman younger than 45 in good health.

The rearrangement uses TRBV5-1 and TRBJ2-5; maybe TRBD1 (5 bases). Germline CDR1 SGHRS, CDR2 YFSETQ. V was cut by 0 bases and J by 6 bases, with 12 bases left in between. The CDR3 is 14 residues long. CDR3 bases: TGCGCCAGCAGCTTGGGGCTGTCAGGGAAGACCCAGTACTTC. Translated: CASSLGLSGKTQYF.

The V and J genes are TRBV6-1 and TRBJ2-6; D tentatively fits TRBD1 or TRBD2 (5 bases each). The germline V gene has CDR1 MNHNS and CDR2 SASEGT. V gave up 2 bases and J gave up 1 base, with 9 bases separating them. The CDR3 is 16 residues long. CDR3 sequence: CASSEWGNSGANVLTF. DNA for the CDR3: TGTGCCAGCAGTGAATGGGGGAATTCTGGGGCCAACGTCCTGACTTTC.

The chain couples TRBV6-5 to TRBJ1-2; 8 positions match TRBD1. Germline V gives CDR1 MNHEY, CDR2 SVGAGI. The CDR3 loop spans 13 amino acids. The V and J ends lost 6 bases and 3 bases, in that order; junction bases with no gene match: 3. Here the CDR3 DNA reads TGTGCCAGCAGGGACAGGGCTTACTATGGCTACACCTTC. This translates into CASRDRAYYGYTF.

This clonotype was counted a few times. The chain is built from TRBV5-1 and TRBJ2-7; 10 bases are a match to TRBD2. Germline lookup yields CDR1 SGHRS and CDR2 YFSETQ. This CDR3 region has 16 residues. The J segment lost 2 bases and the V segment lost 4 bases, leaving 9 bases of the junction unmatched. CDR3 amino acids: CASSRKTSGLTYEQYF. The CDR3 coding sequence is TGCGCCAGCAGCCGGAAGACTAGCGGGTTAACCTACGAGCAGTACTTC.

This clonotype has a single count. A clone one base away is much larger, so this may be a read error. V and J are TRBV7-7 and TRBJ2-3; 8 bases agree with TRBD1. Trimming at V came to 5 bases and at J to 4 bases, leaving 5 bases not matched to a gene. Germline CDR1 SSHAT, CDR2 FNYEAQ (reference sequence). The CDR3 has 14 amino acids. The CDR3 DNA reads TGTGCCAGCAGCCAGGACAGGGTGTCAGATACGCAGTATTTT. It translates to CASSQDRVSDTQYF.

This clonotype has just a few counts. The J gene is TRBJ2-3, the V gene TRBV9; D is ambiguous. The CDR3 totals 15 residues. V lost 0 bases and J 2 bases, leaving 10 bases between the germline ends. Germline V gene lookup returns CDR1 SGDLS and CDR2 YYNGEE. CDR3 sequence reads: CASSVDPAHTDTQYF. CDR3 DNA sequence: TGTGCCAGCAGCGTAGACCCAGCGCACACAGATACGCAGTATTTT.

Worth noting for this clonotype: Just one base apart from a much larger clone, this may be a read error. J is TRBJ1-2 and V is TRBV5-1; D is unresolved. This CDR3 spans 16 amino acids. Trimming pared 0 bases from V and 10 bases from J, leaving 22 bases between. Germline V gene data show CDR1 as SGHRS and CDR2 as YFSETQ. The CDR3, as DNA: TGCGCCAGCAGCTTGGCCTCCCGGAGTCAAGGCGGAGACTACACCTTC. The encoded protein is CASSLASRSQGGDYTF. The complete variable domain, with remaining parts taken from reference TRBV5-1 and TRBJ1-2, reads KAGVTQTPRYLIKTRGQQVTLSCSPISGHRSVSWYQQTPGQGLQFLFEYFSETQRNKGNFPGRFSGRQFSNSRSEMNVSTLELGDSALYLCASSLASRSQGGDYTFGSGTRLTVV.

J is TRBJ2-7 and V is TRBV28; tentatively, D is TRBD1 (6 bases). The length of the CDR3 is 13 residues. Deletions cut 10 bases from V and 3 bases from J, with 16 bases between. Looked up from germline, CDR1 is MDHEN and CDR2 is SYDVKM. The CDR3 loop is CATKDSFLYEQYF. The CDR3 bases are TGTGCCACCAAGGACAGTTTTCTCTACGAGCAGTACTTC.

V gene TRBV28 combines with J gene TRBJ1-5; the match to TRBD1 covers 7 bases. Trimming removed 3 bases from V and 14 bases from J; junction bases left unmatched: 10. CDR3 length: 13 amino acids. Looked up from germline, CDR1 is MDHEN and CDR2 is SYDVKM. CDR3 nucleotides: TGTGCCAGCAGTTTCACAGGGGCGAGGGTCGAGCATTTT. It encodes CASSFTGARVEHF.

This clonotype was seen only a few times. The chain has TRBV5-6 and TRBJ2-1; 7 nucleotides align to TRBD2. Germline CDR1 SGHDT, CDR2 YYEEEE. The CDR3 contains 16 residues. V dropped 0 bases and J dropped 3; count of bases not matched to a gene: 6. This chain's CDR3 is CASSLGGGSIYNEQFF. CDR3 DNA: TGTGCCAGCAGCTTGGGGGGAGGGTCCATCTACAATGAGCAGTTCTTC.

The genes are TRBV27 and TRBJ1-5; 7 nucleotides line up with TRBD1. There are 14 residues in the CDR3. Germline lookup yields CDR1 MNHEY and CDR2 SMNVEV (reference sequence). Losses at the gene ends were 3 bases for V and 7 bases for J; bases not matched to a gene: 6. CDR3 bases: TGTGCCAGCAGTTTTACAGGGGAGTTACAGCCCCAGCATTTT. It encodes CASSFTGELQPQHF.

V gene TRBV20-1 combines with J gene TRBJ2-3, with D possibly called TRBD1 or TRBD2 (5 bases each). Germline V gives CDR1 DFQATT, CDR2 SNEGSKA (reference sequence). This CDR3 has 13 residues. V was trimmed by 3 bases and J by 1 base, leaving 8 bases between them. The CDR3 spells CSASGDGTDTQYF. As DNA, the CDR3 is TGCAGTGCTAGCGGGGACGGCACAGATACGCAGTATTTT.

V is TRBV29-1 and J is TRBJ1-2; D is possibly TRBD1 (5 bases). CDR1 is SQVTM and CDR2 is ANQGSEA in the germline V gene. This CDR3 comprises 15 residues. Deletions cut 6 bases from V and 5 bases from J, with 22 bases between. The CDR3 protein is CSVKENRDGAYGYTF. CDR3 in DNA: TGCAGCGTCAAAGAAAACCGGGACGGGGCTTATGGCTACACCTTC.

This clonotype was observed a handful of times. The rearrangement links TRBV7-6 to TRBJ2-1; D possibly matches TRBD1 or TRBD2 (5 bases each). The germline V gene encodes CDR1 SGHVS and CDR2 FNYEAQ. The CDR3 loop spans 17 amino acids. Trimming removed 2 bases at V and 7 bases at J, with 21 bases between. This CDR3 is CASSLYYRDLQGNEQFF. As DNA, the CDR3 is TGTGCCAGCAGCTTATATTACCGGGACCTGCAAGGGAATGAGCAGTTCTTC.